Included here is one TCR beta chain sequence, with context. Antigen: not known. The PCR had 60 Vbeta and 13 Jbeta primers. Method: immunoSEQ multiplex PCR; TCRdb's copy keeps in-frame clones and lacks some. The repertoire holds 150,000 to 200,000 clones, with 75% to 85% as singletons. This entry belongs to a study of cytomegalovirus exposure and HLA in healthy donors. As for the study in general: An early release of data contained about 85 million unique TCRs, which came from HLA-typed donors.

Whole-study results and caveats: The authors assumed roughly uniform sequencing depth across donors for presence/absence analyses.

The CDR3 is 15 residues long. V was clipped by 1 base and J by 4 bases, with 15 bases between them. The germline V gene has CDR1 SGHRS and CDR2 YFSETQ. The clonotype originates from a man younger than 40 in good health and CMV-seropositive. The chain recombines TRBV5-1 with TRBJ2-7; no firm D call. The sequenced sample was PBMCs. CDR3 amino acids: CASSLNSRGRYEQYF. The CDR3 DNA reads TGCGCCAGCAGCTTGAATAGTAGAGGTCGTTACGAGCAGTACTTC.